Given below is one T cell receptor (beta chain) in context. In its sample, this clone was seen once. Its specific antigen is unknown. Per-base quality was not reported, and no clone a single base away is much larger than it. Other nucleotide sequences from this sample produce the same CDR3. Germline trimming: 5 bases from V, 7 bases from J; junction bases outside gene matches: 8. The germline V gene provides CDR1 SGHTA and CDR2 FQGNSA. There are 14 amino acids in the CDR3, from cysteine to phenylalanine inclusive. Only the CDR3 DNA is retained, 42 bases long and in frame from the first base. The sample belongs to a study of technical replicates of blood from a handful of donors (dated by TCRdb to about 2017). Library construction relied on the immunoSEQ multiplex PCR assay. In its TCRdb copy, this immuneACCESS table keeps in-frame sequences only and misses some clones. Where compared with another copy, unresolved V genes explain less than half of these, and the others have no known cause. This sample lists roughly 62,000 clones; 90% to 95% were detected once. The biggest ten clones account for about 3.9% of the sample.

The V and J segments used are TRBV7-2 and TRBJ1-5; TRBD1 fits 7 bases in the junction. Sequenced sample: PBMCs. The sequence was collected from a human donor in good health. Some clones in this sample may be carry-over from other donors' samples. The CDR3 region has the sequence CASSHRQGGQPQHF. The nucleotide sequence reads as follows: TGTGCCAGCAGCCATAGACAGGGTGGCCAGCCCCAGCATTTT. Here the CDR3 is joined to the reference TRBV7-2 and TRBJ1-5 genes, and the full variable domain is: GAGVSQSPSNKVTEKGKDVELRCDPISGHTALYWYRQSLGQGLEFLIYFQGNSAPDKSGLPSDRFSAERTGGSVSTLTIQRTQQEDSAVYLCASSHRQGGQPQHFGDGTRLSIL.